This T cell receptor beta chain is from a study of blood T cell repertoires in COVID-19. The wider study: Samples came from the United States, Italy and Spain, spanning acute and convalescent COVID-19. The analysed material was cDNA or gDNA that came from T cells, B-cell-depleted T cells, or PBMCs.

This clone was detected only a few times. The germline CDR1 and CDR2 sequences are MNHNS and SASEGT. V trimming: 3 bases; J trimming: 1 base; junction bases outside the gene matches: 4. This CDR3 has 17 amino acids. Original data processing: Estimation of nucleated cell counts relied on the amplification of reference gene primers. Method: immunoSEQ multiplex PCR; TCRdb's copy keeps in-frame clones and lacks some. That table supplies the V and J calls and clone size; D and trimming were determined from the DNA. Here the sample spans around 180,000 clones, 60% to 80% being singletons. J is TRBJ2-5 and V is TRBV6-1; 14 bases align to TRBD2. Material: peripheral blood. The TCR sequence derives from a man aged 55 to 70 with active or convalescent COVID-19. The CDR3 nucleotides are TGTGCCAGCAGTGAGGGGGGACTAGCGGGAGCCCAAGAGACCCAGTACTTC. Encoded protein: CASSEGGLAGAQETQYF.